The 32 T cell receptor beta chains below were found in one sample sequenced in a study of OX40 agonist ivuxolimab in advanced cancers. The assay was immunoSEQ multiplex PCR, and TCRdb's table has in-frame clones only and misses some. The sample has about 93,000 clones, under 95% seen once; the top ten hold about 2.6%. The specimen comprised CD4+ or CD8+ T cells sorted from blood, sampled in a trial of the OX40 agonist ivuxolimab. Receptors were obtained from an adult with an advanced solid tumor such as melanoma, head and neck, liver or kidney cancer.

Here the CDR3 reads CASSPKADTIHTQYF. The CDR3 DNA reads TGTGCCAGCAGCCCCAAAGCGGATACGATCCATACGCAGTATTTT. The V and J genes are TRBV9 and TRBJ2-3; D is possibly TRBD2 (5 bases). V was cut by 4 bases and J by 7 bases, with 19 bases left in between. The CDR3 covers 15 residues. The germline V gene encodes CDR1 SGDLS and CDR2 YYNGEE.

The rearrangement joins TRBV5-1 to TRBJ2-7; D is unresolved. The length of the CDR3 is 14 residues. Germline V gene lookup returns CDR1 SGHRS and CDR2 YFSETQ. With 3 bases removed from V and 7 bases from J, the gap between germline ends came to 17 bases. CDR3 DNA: TGCGCCAGCAGCTATGAGCCGAGACCTGGGGAGCAGTACTTC. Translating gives CASSYEPRPGEQYF.

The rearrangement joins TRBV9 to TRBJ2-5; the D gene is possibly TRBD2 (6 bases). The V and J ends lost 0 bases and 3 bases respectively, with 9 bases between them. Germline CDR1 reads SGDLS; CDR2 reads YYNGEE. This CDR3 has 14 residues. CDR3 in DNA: TGTGCCAGCAGCGTAGTGGCTAGCGAAGAGACCCAGTACTTC. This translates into CASSVVASEETQYF.

The CDR3 nucleotides read TGTGCCAGCATCAGCGCCGGTCGGACTGAAGCTTTCTTT. This translates into CASISAGRTEAFF. The chain joins TRBV7-9 to TRBJ1-1, with D hard to call. Trimming left V 7 bases short and J 5 bases short, with 14 bases between. Germline loops: CDR1 SEHNR, CDR2 FQNEAQ (reference sequence). This CDR3 spans 13 amino acids.

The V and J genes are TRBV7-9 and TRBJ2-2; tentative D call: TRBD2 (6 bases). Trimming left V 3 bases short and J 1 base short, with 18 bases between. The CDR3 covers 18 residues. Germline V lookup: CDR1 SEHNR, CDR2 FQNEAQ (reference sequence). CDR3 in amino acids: CASSLFRERLKNTGELFF. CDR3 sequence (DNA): TGTGCCAGCAGCTTGTTTCGGGAGCGCCTAAAGAACACCGGGGAGCTGTTTTTT.

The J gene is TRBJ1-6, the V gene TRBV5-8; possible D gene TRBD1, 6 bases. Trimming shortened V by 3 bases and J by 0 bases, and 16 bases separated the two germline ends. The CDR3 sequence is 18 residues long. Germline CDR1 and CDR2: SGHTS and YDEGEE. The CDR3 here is CASSSWQGTSSYNSPLHF. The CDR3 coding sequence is TGTGCCAGCAGCTCATGGCAGGGGACGAGCTCCTATAATTCACCCCTCCACTTT.

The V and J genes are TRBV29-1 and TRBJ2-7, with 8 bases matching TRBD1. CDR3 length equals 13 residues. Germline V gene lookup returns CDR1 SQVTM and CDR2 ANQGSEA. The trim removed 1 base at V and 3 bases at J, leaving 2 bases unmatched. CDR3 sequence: CSVEGTGGYEQYF. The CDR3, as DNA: TGCAGCGTTGAAGGAACAGGGGGCTACGAGCAGTACTTC.

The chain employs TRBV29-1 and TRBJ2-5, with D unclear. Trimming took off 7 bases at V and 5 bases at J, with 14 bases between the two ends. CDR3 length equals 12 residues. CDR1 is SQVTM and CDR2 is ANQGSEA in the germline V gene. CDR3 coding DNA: TGCAGCGCCCTGTACGGGTGGGAGACCCAGTACTTC. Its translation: CSALYGWETQYF.

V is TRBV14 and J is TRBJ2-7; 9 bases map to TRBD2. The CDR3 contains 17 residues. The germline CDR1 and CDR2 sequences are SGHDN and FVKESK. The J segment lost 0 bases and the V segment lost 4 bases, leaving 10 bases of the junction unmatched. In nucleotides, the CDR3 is TGTGCCAGCAGCCCAATCGTACTTAGCGGGAGCTCCTACGAGCAGTACTTC. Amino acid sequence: CASSPIVLSGSSYEQYF.

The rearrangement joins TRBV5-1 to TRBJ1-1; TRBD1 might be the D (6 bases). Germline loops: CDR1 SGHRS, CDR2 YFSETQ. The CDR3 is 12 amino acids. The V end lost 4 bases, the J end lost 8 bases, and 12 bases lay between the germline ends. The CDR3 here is CASSPTGTEAFF. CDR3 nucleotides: TGCGCCAGCAGCCCGACCGGGACAGAAGCTTTCTTT.

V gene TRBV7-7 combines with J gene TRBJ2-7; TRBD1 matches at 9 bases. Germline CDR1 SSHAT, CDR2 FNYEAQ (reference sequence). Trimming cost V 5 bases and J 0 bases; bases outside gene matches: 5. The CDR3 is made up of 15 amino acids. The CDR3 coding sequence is TGTGCCAGCAGCGCAGGGACAGGGAGCTCCTACGAGCAGTACTTC. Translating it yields CASSAGTGSSYEQYF.

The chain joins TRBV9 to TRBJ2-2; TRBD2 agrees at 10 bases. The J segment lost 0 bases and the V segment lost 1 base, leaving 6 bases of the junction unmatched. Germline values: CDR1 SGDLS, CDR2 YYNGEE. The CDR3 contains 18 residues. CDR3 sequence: CASSVPRAGGTNTGELFF. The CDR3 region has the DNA TGTGCCAGCAGCGTACCTCGAGCGGGGGGGACGAACACCGGGGAGCTGTTTTTT.

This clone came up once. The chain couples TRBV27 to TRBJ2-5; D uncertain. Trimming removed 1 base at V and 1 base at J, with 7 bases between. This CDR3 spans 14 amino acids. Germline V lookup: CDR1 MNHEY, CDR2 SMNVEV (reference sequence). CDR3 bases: TGTGCCAGCAGTTTATTTCCAGGCCAAGAGACCCAGTACTTC. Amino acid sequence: CASSLFPGQETQYF.

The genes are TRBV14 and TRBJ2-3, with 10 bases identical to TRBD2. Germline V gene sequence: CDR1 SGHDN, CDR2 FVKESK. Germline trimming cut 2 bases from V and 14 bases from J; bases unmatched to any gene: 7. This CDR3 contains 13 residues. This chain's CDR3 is CASSQPLAGVPYF. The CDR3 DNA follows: TGTGCCAGCAGCCAACCCCTAGCGGGAGTTCCGTATTTT.

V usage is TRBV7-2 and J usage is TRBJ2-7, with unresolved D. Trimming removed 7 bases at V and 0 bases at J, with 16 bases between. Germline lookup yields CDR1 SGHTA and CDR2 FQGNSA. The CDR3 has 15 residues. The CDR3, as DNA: TGTGCCAGCACCGAACCTGCTACAGCCTCCTACGAGCAGTACTTC. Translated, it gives CASTEPATASYEQYF.

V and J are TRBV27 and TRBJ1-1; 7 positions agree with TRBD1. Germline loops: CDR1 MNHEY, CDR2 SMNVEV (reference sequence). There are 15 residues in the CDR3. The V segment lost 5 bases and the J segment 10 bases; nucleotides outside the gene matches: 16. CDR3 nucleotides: TGTGCCAGCAGTCCTTCGACAGGGTCTGTTGGGGGAGCTTTCTTT. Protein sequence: CASSPSTGSVGGAFF.

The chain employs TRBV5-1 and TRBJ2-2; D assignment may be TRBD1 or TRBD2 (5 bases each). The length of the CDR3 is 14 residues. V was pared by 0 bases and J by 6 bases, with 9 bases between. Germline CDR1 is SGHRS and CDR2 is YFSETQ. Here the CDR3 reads CASSLAGAAGELFF. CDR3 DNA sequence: TGCGCCAGCAGCTTGGCCGGGGCGGCCGGGGAGCTGTTTTTT.

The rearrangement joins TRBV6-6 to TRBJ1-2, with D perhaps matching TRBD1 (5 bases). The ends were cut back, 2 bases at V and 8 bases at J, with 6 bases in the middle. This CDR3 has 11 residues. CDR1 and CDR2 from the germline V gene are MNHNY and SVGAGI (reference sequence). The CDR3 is CASSYEGGYTF. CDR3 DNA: TGTGCCAGCAGTTACGAGGGGGGCTACACCTTC.

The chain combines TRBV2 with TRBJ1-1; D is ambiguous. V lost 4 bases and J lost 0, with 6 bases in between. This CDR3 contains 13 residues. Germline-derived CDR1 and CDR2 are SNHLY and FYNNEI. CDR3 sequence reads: CASSVGLNTEAFF. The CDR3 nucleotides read TGTGCCAGCAGTGTTGGCCTGAACACTGAAGCTTTCTTT.

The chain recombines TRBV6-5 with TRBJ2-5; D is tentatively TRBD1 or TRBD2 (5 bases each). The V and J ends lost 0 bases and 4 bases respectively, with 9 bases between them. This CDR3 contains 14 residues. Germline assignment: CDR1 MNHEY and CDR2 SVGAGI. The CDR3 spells CASSYSVGTETQYF. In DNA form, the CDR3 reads TGTGCCAGCAGTTACTCGGTAGGGACAGAGACCCAGTACTTC.

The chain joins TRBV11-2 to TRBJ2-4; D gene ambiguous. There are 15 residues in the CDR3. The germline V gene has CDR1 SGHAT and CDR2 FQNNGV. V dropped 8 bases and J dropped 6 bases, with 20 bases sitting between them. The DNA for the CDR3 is TGTGCCAGCTCGACCCCCGGTGTCAGGTTAAACATTCAGTACTTC. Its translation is CASSTPGVRLNIQYF.

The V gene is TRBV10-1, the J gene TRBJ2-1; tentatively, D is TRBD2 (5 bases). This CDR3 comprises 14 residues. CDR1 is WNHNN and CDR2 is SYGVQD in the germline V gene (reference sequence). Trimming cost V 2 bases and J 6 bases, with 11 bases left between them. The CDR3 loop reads CASSERGLGNEQFF. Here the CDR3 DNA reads TGCGCCAGCAGTGAGCGAGGGCTCGGCAATGAGCAGTTCTTC.

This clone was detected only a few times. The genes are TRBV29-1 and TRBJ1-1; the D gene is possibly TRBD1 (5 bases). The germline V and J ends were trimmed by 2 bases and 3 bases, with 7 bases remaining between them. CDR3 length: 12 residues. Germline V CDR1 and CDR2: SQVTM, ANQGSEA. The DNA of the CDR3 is TGCAGCGTTGAATCGGGGGACACTGAAGCTTTCTTT. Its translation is CSVESGDTEAFF. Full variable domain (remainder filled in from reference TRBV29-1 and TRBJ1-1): SAVISQKPSRDICQRGTSLTIQCQVDSQVTMMFWYRQQPGQSLTLIATANQGSEATYESGFVIDKFPISRPNLTFSTLTVSNMSPEDSSIYLCSVESGDTEAFFGQGTRLTVV.

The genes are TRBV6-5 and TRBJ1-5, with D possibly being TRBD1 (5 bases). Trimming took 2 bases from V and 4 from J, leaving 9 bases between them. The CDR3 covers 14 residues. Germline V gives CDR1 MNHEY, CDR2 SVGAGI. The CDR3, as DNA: TGTGCCAGCAGTTACAGGGGAGGGAATCAGCCCCAGCATTTT. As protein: CASSYRGGNQPQHF.

This CDR3 reads CASSSRTGSSYEQYF. CDR3 bases: TGTGCCAGTAGTAGCCGGACAGGTAGCTCCTACGAGCAGTACTTC. This chain connects TRBV19 to TRBJ2-7; the match to TRBD1 covers 7 bases. Trimming at V came to 4 bases and at J to 0 bases, leaving 6 bases not matched to a gene. This CDR3 spans 15 amino acids. The V gene's germline CDR1 is LNHDA and CDR2 SQIVND (reference sequence). Variable domain in full (rest from reference TRBV19 and TRBJ2-7): DGGITQSPKYLFRKEGQNVTLSCEQNLNHDAMYWYRQDPGQGLRLIYYSQIVNDFQKGDIAEGYSVSREKKESFPLTVTSAQKNPTAFYLCASSSRTGSSYEQYFGPGTRLTVT.

The CDR3 reads CASSLDGGSSDTQYF. DNA for the CDR3: TGTGCCAGCAGCTTGGACGGGGGGAGCTCAGATACGCAGTATTTT. The chain carries TRBV5-4 and TRBJ2-3, with TRBD2 identical over 7 bases. Unmatched junction bases numbered 5, after V lost 0 bases and J lost 4 bases. The CDR3 is 15 residues long. Germline-derived CDR1 and CDR2 are SGHNT and YYREEE (reference sequence).

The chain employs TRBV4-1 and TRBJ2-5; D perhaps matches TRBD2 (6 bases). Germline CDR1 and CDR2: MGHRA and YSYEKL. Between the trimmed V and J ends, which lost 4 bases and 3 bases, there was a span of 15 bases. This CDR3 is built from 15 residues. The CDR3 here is CASSRLERVEETQYF. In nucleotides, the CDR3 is TGCGCCAGCAGCCGCCTGGAGCGGGTGGAAGAGACCCAGTACTTC.

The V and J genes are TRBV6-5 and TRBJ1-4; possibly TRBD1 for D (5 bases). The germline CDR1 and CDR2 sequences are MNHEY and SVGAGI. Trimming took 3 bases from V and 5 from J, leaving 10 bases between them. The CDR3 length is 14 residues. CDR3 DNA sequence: TGTGCCAGCAGTTATTCGGGGGGGAATGAAAAACTGTTTTTT. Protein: CASSYSGGNEKLFF.

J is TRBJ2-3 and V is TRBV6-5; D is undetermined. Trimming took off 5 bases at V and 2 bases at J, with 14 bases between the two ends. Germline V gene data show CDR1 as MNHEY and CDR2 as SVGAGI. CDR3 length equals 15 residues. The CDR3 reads CASSTDQAFTDTQYF. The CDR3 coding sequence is TGTGCCAGCAGTACGGACCAAGCGTTCACAGATACGCAGTATTTT.

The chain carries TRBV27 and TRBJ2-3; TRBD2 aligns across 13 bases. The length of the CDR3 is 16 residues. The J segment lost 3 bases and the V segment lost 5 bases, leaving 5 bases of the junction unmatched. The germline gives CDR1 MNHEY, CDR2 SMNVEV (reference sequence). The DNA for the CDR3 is TGTGCCAGCAGTATAACTAGCGGGGGGGGGACAGATACGCAGTATTTT. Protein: CASSITSGGGTDTQYF.

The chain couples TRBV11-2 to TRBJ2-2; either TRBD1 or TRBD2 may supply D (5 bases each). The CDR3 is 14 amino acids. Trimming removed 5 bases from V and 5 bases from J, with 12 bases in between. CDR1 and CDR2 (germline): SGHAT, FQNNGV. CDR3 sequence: CASSPRGETGELFF. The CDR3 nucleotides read TGTGCCAGCAGCCCCAGAGGGGAAACCGGGGAGCTGTTTTTT.

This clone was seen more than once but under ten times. The DNA for the CDR3 is TGCGCCAGCAGCTTGGAATACTTCTCTGGGGCCAACGTCCTGACTTTC. Amino acid sequence: CASSLEYFSGANVLTF. The J gene is TRBJ2-6, the V gene TRBV5-1; no clear D gene. V dropped 0 bases and J dropped 0 bases, with 7 bases sitting between them. The CDR3 runs 16 residues. Per the germline V gene, CDR1 is SGHRS and CDR2 is YFSETQ.